A selection of T cell receptor beta chains follows, all from one sample in a study of T cell changes during pregnancy in multiple sclerosis. The assay was immunoSEQ multiplex PCR, and TCRdb's table has in-frame clones only and misses some. The sample holds about 40,000 clones; about 90% are singletons and the top ten take 0.7% to 1%. This material consisted of CD4+ T cells from peripheral blood mononuclear cells, taken before pregnancy. These receptor sequences come from a female donor with multiple sclerosis, enrolled in a pregnancy study. The CDR3 runs from the conserved cysteine through the conserved F or W. The order of the fields is D gene, clone size, J gene, V gene, CDR3 DNA, CDR3 protein. D genes are given only for firm matches. Clone sizes are given selectively: once, few, many, or a class where the clone is expanded.

D gene: TRBD2
clone size: -
J gene: TRBJ2-7
V gene: TRBV4-1
CDR3 DNA: TGCGCCAGCAGCCTGAGCCTGGTTGACCGGGAAGCGGGATCCTACGAGCAGTACTTC
CDR3 protein: CASSLSLVDREAGSYEQYF

D gene: TRBD2
clone size: -
J gene: TRBJ2-7
V gene: TRBV5-1
CDR3 DNA: TGCGCCAGCAGCTTGAAGGCTAGCGGCTCCTACGAGCAGTACTTC
CDR3 protein: CASSLKASGSYEQYF

D gene: -
clone size: -
J gene: TRBJ2-1
V gene: TRBV5-4
CDR3 DNA: TGTGCCAGCAGCACCAGCGGGCGTTACGACAATGAGCAGTTCTTC
CDR3 protein: CASSTSGRYDNEQFF

D gene: TRBD1
clone size: -
J gene: TRBJ2-3
V gene: TRBV29-1
CDR3 DNA: TGCAGCGTCCACGGAAAGGGGGCACTTGATACGCAGTATTTT
CDR3 protein: CSVHGKGALDTQYF

D gene: TRBD2
clone size: -
J gene: TRBJ2-1
V gene: TRBV5-1
CDR3 DNA: TGCGCCAGCAGCCATCGAGGGAGGGAGACCGATGAGCAGTTCTTC
CDR3 protein: CASSHRGRETDEQFF

D gene: -
clone size: -
J gene: TRBJ1-4
V gene: TRBV15
CDR3 DNA: TGTGCCACCAGCAGGTTGACCCGGGGAAAACTGTTTTTT
CDR3 protein: CATSRLTRGKLFF

D gene: -
clone size: -
J gene: TRBJ1-1
V gene: TRBV7-9
CDR3 DNA: TGTGCCAGCAGCTTAGAGCCAGGGTATGAAGCTTTCTTT
CDR3 protein: CASSLEPGYEAFF

D gene: TRBD2
clone size: -
J gene: TRBJ2-2
V gene: TRBV4-2
CDR3 DNA: TGTGCCAGCAGCCAAGATAGGACGGGACTAGCGGGATCCACCGGGGAGCTGTTTTTT
CDR3 protein: CASSQDRTGLAGSTGELFF

D gene: TRBD1
clone size: few
J gene: TRBJ2-2
V gene: TRBV7-3
CDR3 DNA: TGTGCCAGCAGCACGAACAGGGGAACCGGGGAGCTGTTTTTT
CDR3 protein: CASSTNRGTGELFF

D gene: TRBD1
clone size: -
J gene: TRBJ2-1
V gene: TRBV10-3
CDR3 DNA: TGTGCCATCACGGGTTCAGGGGGCGGGAATGAGCAGTTCTTC
CDR3 protein: CAITGSGGGNEQFF

D gene: -
clone size: -
J gene: TRBJ2-5
V gene: TRBV6-6
CDR3 DNA: TGTGCCAGCACCACAGGAACAGCCCAAGAGACCCAGTACTTC
CDR3 protein: CASTTGTAQETQYF

D gene: -
clone size: -
J gene: TRBJ1-1
V gene: TRBV5-4
CDR3 DNA: TGTGCCAGCAGCTTGCGTCACACTGAAGCTTTCTTT
CDR3 protein: CASSLRHTEAFF

D gene: -
clone size: -
J gene: TRBJ2-2
V gene: TRBV5-6
CDR3 DNA: TGTGCCAGCAGCTTGGCCGGGGACACCGGGGAGCTGTTTTTT
CDR3 protein: CASSLAGDTGELFF

D gene: -
clone size: -
J gene: TRBJ2-5
V gene: TRBV5-1
CDR3 DNA: TGCGCCAGCAGCTTGGTTGGCACAAAAGAGACCCAGTACTTC
CDR3 protein: CASSLVGTKETQYF

D gene: -
clone size: -
J gene: TRBJ2-5
V gene: TRBV6-5
CDR3 DNA: TGTGCCAGCAGTTCGGACTATTGGAGAAAAGAGACCCAGTACTTC
CDR3 protein: CASSSDYWRKETQYF

D gene: -
clone size: -
J gene: TRBJ1-5
V gene: TRBV27
CDR3 DNA: TGTGCCAGTGCGGCGCGGGGGCTGAGTAGCAATCAGCCCCAGCATTTT
CDR3 protein: CASAARGLSSNQPQHF

D gene: -
clone size: -
J gene: TRBJ2-1
V gene: TRBV6-5
CDR3 DNA: TGTGCCAGCAGTTACGGGCGAAATGAGCAGTTCTTC
CDR3 protein: CASSYGRNEQFF

D gene: -
clone size: -
J gene: TRBJ2-7
V gene: TRBV11-2
CDR3 DNA: TGTGCCAGCAGCTTAGATGGCGGTAGCACGGACGAGCAGTACTTC
CDR3 protein: CASSLDGGSTDEQYF

D gene: TRBD2
clone size: -
J gene: TRBJ2-3
V gene: TRBV9
CDR3 DNA: TGTGCCAGCAGCGTTAGAGCGGGAGGGACAGATACGCAGTATTTT
CDR3 protein: CASSVRAGGTDTQYF

D gene: TRBD1
clone size: -
J gene: TRBJ2-5
V gene: TRBV5-1
CDR3 DNA: TGCGCCAGCAGCTTGAAGAGGGGGCGGCAAGAGACCCAGTACTTC
CDR3 protein: CASSLKRGRQETQYF

D gene: TRBD1
clone size: once
J gene: TRBJ2-1
V gene: TRBV18
CDR3 DNA: TGTGCCAGCTCCCGAGACAGGGGTAGCTACAATGAGCAGTTCTTC
CDR3 protein: CASSRDRGSYNEQFF

D gene: -
clone size: -
J gene: TRBJ2-5
V gene: TRBV28
CDR3 DNA: TGTGCCAGCAGCCCTGGGGGCCGAGAGACCCAGTACTTC
CDR3 protein: CASSPGGRETQYF

D gene: TRBD2
clone size: -
J gene: TRBJ2-7
V gene: TRBV27
CDR3 DNA: TGTGCCAGCAGTTTAAAGCGGGAGGGCAACGAGCAGTACTTC
CDR3 protein: CASSLKREGNEQYF

D gene: -
clone size: -
J gene: TRBJ1-2
V gene: TRBV4-3
CDR3 DNA: TGCGCCAGCAGCCAAGATCTGGCATCTAACTATGGCTACACCTTC
CDR3 protein: CASSQDLASNYGYTF

D gene: -
clone size: -
J gene: TRBJ2-6
V gene: TRBV7-3
CDR3 DNA: TGTGCCAGCGGTTGGAGTGGGGCCAACGTCCTGACTTTC
CDR3 protein: CASGWSGANVLTF

D gene: -
clone size: -
J gene: TRBJ2-3
V gene: TRBV5-1
CDR3 DNA: TGCGCCAGCAGCTTGGACGGAACAGGCACAGATACGCAGTATTTT
CDR3 protein: CASSLDGTGTDTQYF

D gene: -
clone size: -
J gene: TRBJ1-4
V gene: TRBV28
CDR3 DNA: TGTGCCAGCAGTTTGAGAGGGGTGGCCCCAAACAGGGCCCATGAAAAACTGTTTTTT
CDR3 protein: CASSLRGVAPNRAHEKLFF

D gene: TRBD2
clone size: -
J gene: TRBJ2-7
V gene: TRBV27
CDR3 DNA: TGTGCCAGCAGTTTCGCCCTCCCGGGACTAGCGGGGGTATACGAGCAGTACTTC
CDR3 protein: CASSFALPGLAGVYEQYF

D gene: -
clone size: -
J gene: TRBJ2-2
V gene: TRBV5-4
CDR3 DNA: TGTGCCAGCAGCCAGGGGCCTAAGATGCCCGGGGAGCTGTTTTTT
CDR3 protein: CASSQGPKMPGELFF

D gene: -
clone size: once
J gene: TRBJ2-7
V gene: TRBV28
CDR3 DNA: TGTGCCAGCAGTTTACCCCACCCGGGTCTGGCCTACGAGCAGTACTTC
CDR3 protein: CASSLPHPGLAYEQYF

D gene: -
clone size: -
J gene: TRBJ1-1
V gene: TRBV10-3
CDR3 DNA: TGTGCCATCAGTGAGTCCCGGGGAGTCACTGAAGCTTTCTTT
CDR3 protein: CAISESRGVTEAFF

D gene: -
clone size: -
J gene: TRBJ2-3
V gene: TRBV29-1
CDR3 DNA: TGCAGCGTTTTAGTAGGGGCTAGCGGCACAGATACGCAGTATTTT
CDR3 protein: CSVLVGASGTDTQYF

D gene: -
clone size: -
J gene: TRBJ2-2
V gene: TRBV6-1
CDR3 DNA: TGTGCCAGCAACCGGGACTCCCTCACCGGGGAGCTGTTTTTT
CDR3 protein: CASNRDSLTGELFF

D gene: TRBD2
clone size: -
J gene: TRBJ2-7
V gene: TRBV5-5
CDR3 DNA: TGTGCCAGCAGCTTGCCTAGCGGGATGGGTTCCTACGAGCAGTACTTC
CDR3 protein: CASSLPSGMGSYEQYF

D gene: TRBD2
clone size: -
J gene: TRBJ2-5
V gene: TRBV19
CDR3 DNA: TGTGCCAGTAGTCGAACCATAGCGGGAGGGCCGGTCCAGTACTTC
CDR3 protein: CASSRTIAGGPVQYF

D gene: -
clone size: -
J gene: TRBJ1-5
V gene: TRBV28
CDR3 DNA: TGTGCCAGCAGTTTTGATTGGGGGGGCCGGCCCCAGCATTTT
CDR3 protein: CASSFDWGGRPQHF

D gene: -
clone size: -
J gene: TRBJ2-3
V gene: TRBV10-3
CDR3 DNA: TGTGCCATCAGGGGACTTAGCACAGATACGCAGTATTTT
CDR3 protein: CAIRGLSTDTQYF

D gene: -
clone size: -
J gene: TRBJ2-6
V gene: TRBV18
CDR3 DNA: TGTGCCAGCTCAGCGGGCAGCCGCTCTGGGGCCAACGTCCTGACTTTC
CDR3 protein: CASSAGSRSGANVLTF

D gene: TRBD2
clone size: -
J gene: TRBJ2-2
V gene: TRBV28
CDR3 DNA: TGTGCCAGCTATGGACTAGCGGGAGTTCCCGGGGAGCTGTTTTTT
CDR3 protein: CASYGLAGVPGELFF

D gene: -
clone size: -
J gene: TRBJ1-2
V gene: TRBV27
CDR3 DNA: TGTGCCAGCAGTTTATCCCCCCGAGGCCATATGACCTACACCTTC
CDR3 protein: CASSLSPRGHMTYTF

D gene: -
clone size: -
J gene: TRBJ2-7
V gene: TRBV5-6
CDR3 DNA: TGTGCCAGCAGCTTGGCCGTCGAGCAGTACTTC
CDR3 protein: CASSLAVEQYF

D gene: TRBD2
clone size: -
J gene: TRBJ2-5
V gene: TRBV7-8
CDR3 DNA: TGTGCCAGCAGCTTAGGGGCTAGCGGGAGGGGAAGGGGAGAGACCCAGTACTTC
CDR3 protein: CASSLGASGRGRGETQYF

D gene: -
clone size: -
J gene: TRBJ1-3
V gene: TRBV14
CDR3 DNA: TGTGCCAGCAGCCAAGATCCCACAGCCCCTCAATCTGGAAACACCATATATTTT
CDR3 protein: CASSQDPTAPQSGNTIYF

D gene: -
clone size: -
J gene: TRBJ2-7
V gene: TRBV5-6
CDR3 DNA: TGTGCCAGCAGCTTGAGGCTAGTCGGAAGGCAGTACTTC
CDR3 protein: CASSLRLVGRQYF

D gene: TRBD1
clone size: -
J gene: TRBJ2-7
V gene: TRBV15
CDR3 DNA: TGTGCCACCAGCAGAGGGGACAGGGGGACCTACGAGCAGTACTTC
CDR3 protein: CATSRGDRGTYEQYF

D gene: -
clone size: once
J gene: TRBJ1-3
V gene: TRBV19
CDR3 DNA: TGTGCCAGTAGTATAAAGGGGCCGAGCTCTGGAAACACCATATATTTT
CDR3 protein: CASSIKGPSSGNTIYF

D gene: TRBD2
clone size: -
J gene: TRBJ2-1
V gene: TRBV2
CDR3 DNA: TGTGCCAGCAGCCCGGGACTAGCGGGAGGACGGAATGAGCAGTTCTTC
CDR3 protein: CASSPGLAGGRNEQFF

D gene: TRBD1
clone size: -
J gene: TRBJ1-1
V gene: TRBV28
CDR3 DNA: TGTGCCAGCAGTTTAGTGCCGGGACAGGGGGCTGGGAACACTGAAGCTTTCTTT
CDR3 protein: CASSLVPGQGAGNTEAFF

D gene: TRBD2
clone size: -
J gene: TRBJ2-7
V gene: TRBV28
CDR3 DNA: TGTGCCAGCAGGATGCGGACTAGCGACCCCTACGAGCAGTACTTC
CDR3 protein: CASRMRTSDPYEQYF

D gene: -
clone size: -
J gene: TRBJ2-1
V gene: TRBV27
CDR3 DNA: TGTGCCAGCAGTTGGGATGGAGGTAGCTCCTACAATGAGCAGTTCTTC
CDR3 protein: CASSWDGGSSYNEQFF

D gene: -
clone size: -
J gene: TRBJ1-5
V gene: TRBV7-2
CDR3 DNA: TGTGCCAGCAGCCCATCAGGGGGCAATCAGCCCCAGCATTTT
CDR3 protein: CASSPSGGNQPQHF

D gene: -
clone size: -
J gene: TRBJ1-3
V gene: TRBV6-5
CDR3 DNA: TGTGCCAGCAGTATCGACGGGATCTCTGGAAACACCATATATTTT
CDR3 protein: CASSIDGISGNTIYF

D gene: -
clone size: -
J gene: TRBJ2-7
V gene: TRBV6-6
CDR3 DNA: TGTGCCAGCAGTCGGGACTCCCTGACCTACGAGCAGTACTTC
CDR3 protein: CASSRDSLTYEQYF

D gene: -
clone size: -
J gene: TRBJ2-1
V gene: TRBV5-1
CDR3 DNA: TGCGCCAGCAGCTTGGCCGGACAGAGCCGCTACAATGAGCAGTTCTTC
CDR3 protein: CASSLAGQSRYNEQFF

D gene: TRBD1
clone size: -
J gene: TRBJ2-6
V gene: TRBV4-3
CDR3 DNA: TGCGCCAGCAGCCAAAGGACAGGGAGCGTTCAATCTGGGGCCAACGTCCTGACTTTC
CDR3 protein: CASSQRTGSVQSGANVLTF